Shown below are 8 T cell receptor beta chains from a single sample sequenced in a study of molecular identifiers for immune sequencing clone quantification. TCRdb re-analysed the PCR reads in MiXCR, keeping a single row per CDR3 protein. The sample shows around 470,000 distinct CDR3 sequences, over 20% of them seen only once. Material: naive CD8+ T cells from blood, with Jurkat cell RNA spiked in. This sample's subset: FACS-sorted CD8+CD4-CCR7+CD45RA+ naive T cells. The receptors shown here come from a human donor in good health. Some libraries in this study had Jurkat cell RNA spiked in.

V usage is TRBV24-1 and J usage is TRBJ2-2, with 11 bases matching TRBD2. The CDR3 extends over 18 amino acids. Germline loops: CDR1 KGHDR, CDR2 SFDVKD. V trimming: 3 bases; J trimming: 3 bases; junction bases outside the gene matches: 8. CDR3 sequence (DNA): TGTGCCACCAGTGATCCCCTAGCGGGAGGTTTGTACACCGGGGAGCTGTTTTTT. The encoded protein is CATSDPLAGGLYTGELFF.

The CDR3 reads CASRSSGSLADTQYF. The CDR3 bases are TGTGCCAGCAGGAGTAGCGGGAGTTTGGCAGATACGCAGTATTTT. The chain recombines TRBV7-9 with TRBJ2-3; TRBD2 aligns across 9 bases. J lost 4 bases, V lost 6 bases, and 8 bases had no gene match. This CDR3 is built from 15 residues. Germline V lookup: CDR1 SEHNR, CDR2 FQNEAQ (reference sequence).

The genes are TRBV11-2 and TRBJ2-3, with D unresolved. V shed 4 bases and J shed 2 bases, with 13 bases lying between them. This CDR3 is 15 amino acids long. The germline V gene encodes CDR1 SGHAT and CDR2 FQNNGV. The chain's CDR3 is CASSSNRHITDTQYF. Here the CDR3 DNA reads TGTGCCAGCAGCTCTAACCGGCACATCACAGATACGCAGTATTTT.

This clonotype was found many times. The chain joins TRBV9 to TRBJ1-5; no reliable D call. Germline values: CDR1 SGDLS, CDR2 YYNGEE. The V end was cut by 3 bases, the J end by 4 bases, with 14 bases between. This CDR3 region has 15 residues. CDR3 sequence: CASSAGGGLNQPQHF. CDR3 nucleotide sequence: TGTGCCAGCAGCGCAGGAGGAGGGTTGAATCAGCCCCAGCATTTT.

The J gene is TRBJ1-1, the V gene TRBV6-1; D is undetermined. Germline V gene sequence: CDR1 MNHNS, CDR2 SASEGT. CDR3 size: 16 residues. The V end lost 8 bases, the J end lost 3 bases, and 22 bases lay between the germline ends. For the CDR3, the DNA is TGTGCCAGCCACGAAAAGTTGGGCGCATGGGACACTGAAGCTTTCTTT. This translates into CASHEKLGAWDTEAFF.

This clonotype came up a few times. V gene TRBV29-1 combines with J gene TRBJ2-1; D may match TRBD1 or TRBD2 (5 bases each). Germline CDR1 reads SQVTM; CDR2 reads ANQGSEA. With 4 bases removed from V and 4 bases from J, the gap between germline ends came to 20 bases. The CDR3 loop spans 16 amino acids. CDR3 loop: CSVAGAGTGIYNEQFF. CDR3 nucleotide sequence: TGCAGCGTTGCTGGGGCAGGAACGGGGATATACAATGAGCAGTTCTTC.

This clonotype was counted between two and nine times. V is TRBV6-2 or TRBV6-3 and J is TRBJ2-1; 14 positions agree with TRBD2. The CDR3 runs 17 residues. Losses at the gene ends were 7 bases for V and 6 bases for J; bases not matched to a gene: 11. Looked up from germline, CDR1 is MNHEY and CDR2 is SVGEGT. CDR3 loop: CASTSRLAGGPGNEQFF. As DNA, the CDR3 is TGTGCCAGCACTTCGAGACTAGCGGGGGGGCCTGGCAATGAGCAGTTCTTC.

Notes on this clonotype: This clone may be a read error of a much larger clone one base away. No DNA is shown, since the ends of the CDR3 on it are uncertain; the CDR3 is the one TCRdb lists. CDR3 region: CASSWGTGSYEPYF. The chain has TRBV7-9 and TRBJ2-7; TRBD1, as called in the table, went unchecked against the DNA. Germline V gene lookup returns CDR1 SEHNR and CDR2 FQNEAQ (reference sequence). Both ends counted, the CDR3 spans 14 residues.